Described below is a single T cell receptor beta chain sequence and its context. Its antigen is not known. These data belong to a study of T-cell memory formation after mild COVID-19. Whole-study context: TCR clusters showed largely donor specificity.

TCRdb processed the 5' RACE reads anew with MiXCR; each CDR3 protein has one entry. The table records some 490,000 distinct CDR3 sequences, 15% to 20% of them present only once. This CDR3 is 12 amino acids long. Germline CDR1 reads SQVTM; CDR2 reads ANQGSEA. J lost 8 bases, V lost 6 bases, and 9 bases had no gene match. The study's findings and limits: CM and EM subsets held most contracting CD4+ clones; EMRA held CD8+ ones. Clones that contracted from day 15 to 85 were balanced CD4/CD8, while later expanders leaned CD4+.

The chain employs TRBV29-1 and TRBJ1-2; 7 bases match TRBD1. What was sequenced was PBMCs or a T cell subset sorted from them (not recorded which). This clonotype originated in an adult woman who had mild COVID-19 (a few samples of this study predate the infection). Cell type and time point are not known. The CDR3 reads CSVGDSLWGYTF. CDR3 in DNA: TGCAGCGTGGGGGACAGCCTTTGGGGCTACACCTTC.